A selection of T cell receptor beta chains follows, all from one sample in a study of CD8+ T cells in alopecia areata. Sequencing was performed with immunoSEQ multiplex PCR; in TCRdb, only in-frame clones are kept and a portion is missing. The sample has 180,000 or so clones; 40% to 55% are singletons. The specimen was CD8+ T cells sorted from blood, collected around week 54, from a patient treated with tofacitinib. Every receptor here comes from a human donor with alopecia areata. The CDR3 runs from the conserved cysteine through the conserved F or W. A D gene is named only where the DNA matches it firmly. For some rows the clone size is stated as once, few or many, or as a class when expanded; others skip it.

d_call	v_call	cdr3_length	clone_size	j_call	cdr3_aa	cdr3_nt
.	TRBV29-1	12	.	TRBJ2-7	CSVEAGGIEQYF	TGCAGCGTTGAAGCAGGCGGCATCGAGCAGTACTTC
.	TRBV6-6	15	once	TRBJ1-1	CASSLRGGRYTEAFF	TGTGCCAGCAGTCTTCGGGGGGGTAGATACACTGAAGCTTTCTTT
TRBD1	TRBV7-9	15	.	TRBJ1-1	CASSPRDRPNTEAFF	TGTGCCAGCAGCCCTAGGGACAGACCGAACACTGAAGCTTTCTTT
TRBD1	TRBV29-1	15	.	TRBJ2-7	CSVVGPGQGTYEQYF	TGCAGCGTTGTGGGTCCGGGACAGGGCACCTACGAGCAGTACTTC
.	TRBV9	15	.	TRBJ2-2	CASSVEGLGGGELFF	TGTGCCAGCAGCGTAGAGGGGCTAGGAGGCGGGGAGCTGTTTTTT
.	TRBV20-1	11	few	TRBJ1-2	CSASPGDGYTF	TGCAGTGCTTCCCCAGGGGATGGCTACACCTTC
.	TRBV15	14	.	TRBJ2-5	CATSKERRQETQYF	TGTGCCACCAGCAAAGAGCGTCGACAAGAGACCCAGTACTTC
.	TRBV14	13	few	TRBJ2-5	CASSRLYKETQYF	TGTGCCAGCAGCCGATTGTATAAAGAGACCCAGTACTTC
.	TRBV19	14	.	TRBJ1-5	CASSIGSGFSPQHF	TGTGCCAGTAGTATTGGGTCAGGGTTTAGCCCCCAGCATTTT
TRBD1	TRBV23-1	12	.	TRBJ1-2	CASSQGQSWETF	TGCGCCAGCAGTCAGGGACAGTCGTGGGAGACCTTC
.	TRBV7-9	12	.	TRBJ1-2	CASSGRHQGYTF	TGTGCCAGCAGCGGACGGCACCAAGGCTACACCTTC
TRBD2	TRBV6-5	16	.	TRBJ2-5	CASSSPRLAGTPTQYF	TGTGCCAGCAGTTCCCCACGGCTAGCGGGAACCCCGACCCAGTACTTC
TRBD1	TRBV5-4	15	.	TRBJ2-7	CASSFRDREFYEQYF	TGTGCCAGCAGCTTTCGTGACAGGGAATTCTACGAGCAGTACTTC
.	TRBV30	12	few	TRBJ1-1	CACLDVGTEAFF	TGTGCCTGTTTGGACGTGGGCACTGAAGCTTTCTTT
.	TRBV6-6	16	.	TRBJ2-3	CASTSLPVSSTDTQYF	TGTGCCAGCACCTCCCTTCCAGTATCTAGCACAGATACGCAGTATTTT
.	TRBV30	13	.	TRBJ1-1	CAWALDKNTEAFF	TGTGCCTGGGCGCTCGACAAGAACACTGAAGCTTTCTTT
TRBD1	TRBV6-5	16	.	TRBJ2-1	CASSWDRASSYNEQFF	TGTGCCAGCAGTTGGGACAGGGCGAGCTCCTACAATGAGCAGTTCTTC
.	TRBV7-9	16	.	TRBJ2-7	CASSSLGSSRSYEQYF	TGTGCCAGCAGCTCCCTCGGTAGTAGCCGTTCCTACGAGCAGTACTTC
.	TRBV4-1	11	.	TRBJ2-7	CASSQGPEQYF	TGCGCCAGCAGCCAAGGGCCCGAGCAGTACTTC
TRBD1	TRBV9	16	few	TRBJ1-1	CASSGEGAVRSTEAFF	TGTGCCAGCAGCGGAGAGGGGGCTGTTCGATCCACTGAAGCTTTCTTT
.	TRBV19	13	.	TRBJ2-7	CATTGTESYEQYF	TGTGCCACCACCGGGACGGAGTCCTACGAGCAGTACTTC
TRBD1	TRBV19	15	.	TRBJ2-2	CASTAGTGRTGELFF	TGTGCCAGTACCGCTGGGACAGGGCGCACCGGGGAGCTGTTTTTT
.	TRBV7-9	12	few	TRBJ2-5	CASSQGRETQYF	TGTGCCAGCAGCCAGGGACGAGAGACCCAGTACTTC
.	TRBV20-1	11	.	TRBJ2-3	CSSGHTDTQYF	TGCAGTTCTGGGCACACAGATACGCAGTATTTT
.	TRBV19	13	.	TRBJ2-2	CASRVANTGELFF	TGTGCCAGTAGAGTGGCGAACACCGGGGAGCTGTTTTTT
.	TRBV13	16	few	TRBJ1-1	CASSLGMPGGNTEAFF	TGTGCCAGCAGCTTAGGGATGCCGGGAGGGAACACTGAAGCTTTCTTT
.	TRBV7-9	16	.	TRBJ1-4	CASSPSDGSGRGKLFF	TGTGCCAGCAGTCCATCTGACGGTTCGGGCAGGGGAAAACTGTTTTTT
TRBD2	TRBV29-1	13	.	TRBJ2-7	CSVRGGQAYEQYF	TGCAGCGTCCGCGGGGGGCAAGCCTACGAGCAGTACTTC
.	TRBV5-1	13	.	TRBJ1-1	CASSPVQDGEAFF	TGCGCCAGCAGCCCGGTCCAGGACGGGGAAGCTTTCTTT
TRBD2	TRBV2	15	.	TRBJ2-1	CASIAGDLSYNEQFF	TGTGCCAGCATAGCGGGGGACCTCTCCTACAATGAGCAGTTCTTC
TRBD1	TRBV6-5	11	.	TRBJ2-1	CASSSGQEEFF	TGTGCCAGCAGCTCCGGACAGGAAGAATTCTTC
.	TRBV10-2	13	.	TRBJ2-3	CASATDFRDTQYF	TGCGCCAGCGCCACAGACTTTCGGGATACGCAGTATTTT
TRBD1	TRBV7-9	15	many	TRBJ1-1	CASSNRQGGGTEAFF	TGTGCCAGCAGCAACCGACAGGGAGGTGGCACTGAAGCTTTCTTT
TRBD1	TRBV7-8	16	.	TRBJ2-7	CASSLQAGTGGYEQYF	TGTGCCAGCAGCTTACAGGCGGGGACAGGGGGTTACGAGCAGTACTTC
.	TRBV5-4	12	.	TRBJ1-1	CASTSGSEGAFF	TGTGCCAGCACCTCCGGGTCGGAAGGAGCTTTCTTT
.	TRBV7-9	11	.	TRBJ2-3	CASSPTDTQYF	TGTGCCAGCAGCCCTACAGATACGCAGTATTTT
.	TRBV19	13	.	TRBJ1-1	CASNGGMNTEAFF	TGTGCCAGTAATGGGGGTATGAACACTGAAGCTTTCTTT
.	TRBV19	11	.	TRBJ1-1	CASNENTEAFF	TGTGCCAGTAACGAGAACACTGAAGCTTTCTTT
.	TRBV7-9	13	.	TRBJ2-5	CANQPPSEETQYF	TGTGCCAATCAACCCCCATCGGAAGAGACCCAGTACTTC
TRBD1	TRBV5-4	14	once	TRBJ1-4	CASSQQGRAEKLFF	TGTGCCAGCAGCCAACAGGGGAGGGCTGAAAAACTGTTTTTT
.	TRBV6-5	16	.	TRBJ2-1	CASSYSGGGSYNEQFF	TGTGCCAGCAGTTACTCGGGGGGAGGCTCCTACAATGAGCAGTTCTTC
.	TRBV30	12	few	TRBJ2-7	CAWSLGAYEQYF	TGTGCCTGGAGTCTCGGAGCCTACGAGCAGTACTTC
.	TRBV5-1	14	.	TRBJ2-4	CASSLELAKNIQYF	TGCGCCAGCAGCTTAGAGCTAGCCAAAAACATTCAGTACTTC
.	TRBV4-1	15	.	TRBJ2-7	CASSQVSTGSYEQYF	TGCGCCAGCAGCCAAGTCTCTACAGGGTCCTACGAGCAGTACTTC
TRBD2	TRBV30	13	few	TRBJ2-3	CASSGGAVDTQYF	TGTGCCAGCAGCGGGGGGGCCGTGGATACGCAGTATTTT
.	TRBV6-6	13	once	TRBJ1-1	CASSHGADYEAFF	TGTGCCAGCAGCCACGGAGCCGACTATGAAGCTTTCTTT
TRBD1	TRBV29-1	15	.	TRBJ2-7	CSVEGAHRGHDEQYF	TGCAGCGTTGAAGGAGCGCACAGGGGGCATGACGAGCAGTACTTC
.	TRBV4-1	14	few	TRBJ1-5	CASSQEFQGQPQHF	TGCGCCAGCAGCCAAGAATTTCAGGGTCAGCCCCAGCATTTT
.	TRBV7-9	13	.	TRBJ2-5	CASSPRGWETQYF	TGTGCCAGCAGCCCCAGAGGATGGGAGACCCAGTACTTC
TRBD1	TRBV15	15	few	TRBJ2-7	CATSREGTGGYEQYF	TGTGCCACCAGCAGAGAAGGGACAGGGGGCTACGAGCAGTACTTC
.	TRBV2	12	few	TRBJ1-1	CASNRRDTEAFF	TGTGCCAGCAACAGGAGAGACACTGAAGCTTTCTTT
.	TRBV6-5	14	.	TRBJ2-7	CASSYGRPSDEQYF	TGTGCCAGCAGTTACGGACGGCCCTCTGACGAGCAGTACTTC
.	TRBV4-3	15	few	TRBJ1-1	CASSQESSTITEAFF	TGCGCCAGCAGCCAAGAATCATCGACTATCACTGAAGCTTTCTTT
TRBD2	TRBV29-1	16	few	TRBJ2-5	CSVPGLAGGSQETQYF	TGCAGCGTTCCCGGACTAGCGGGGGGGTCCCAAGAGACCCAGTACTTC
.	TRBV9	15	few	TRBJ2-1	CASNQGGKSYNEQFF	TGTGCCAGCAACCAAGGGGGTAAGTCCTACAATGAGCAGTTCTTC